This passage covers 22 T cell receptor beta chains from one sample sequenced in a study of shared clonotypes between healthy human individuals. Only in-frame clones appear in the TCRdb table, and some are missing; sequencing was by immunoSEQ multiplex PCR. The data show 950,000 to 1,100,000 clones, around 76% seen once. The sample consisted of memory CD4+ T cells sorted from blood. Subset reported: CD45RA-negative fraction. The receptors stem from a man between 18 and 29 years old in good health.

The chain links TRBV30 to TRBJ2-7; D is unclear. V lost 4 bases and J 0 bases, leaving 7 bases between the germline ends. This CDR3 is built from 12 residues. From germline, CDR1 is GTSNPN and CDR2 SVGIG (reference sequence). The CDR3 DNA follows: TGTGCCTGGAAACCAGACTCCTACGAGCAGTACTTC. It yields the protein CAWKPDSYEQYF.

This clone was picked up a small number of times. The chain uses TRBV5-1 and TRBJ2-3; D may be TRBD1 (5 bases). The V end was cut by 2 bases, the J end by 1 base, with 11 bases between. Germline lookup yields CDR1 SGHRS and CDR2 YFSETQ. The CDR3 runs 15 residues. CDR3 DNA sequence: TGCGCCAGCAGCTTCCAGGGTGGGGGCACAGATACGCAGTATTTT. Translation gives CASSFQGGGTDTQYF.

V is TRBV10-3 and J is TRBJ2-2; 7 nucleotides line up with TRBD1. After removal of 11 bases from V and 2 bases from J, the junction contained 8 bases not matched to a gene. The CDR3 is made up of 14 amino acids. Germline V CDR1 and CDR2: ENHRY, SYGVKD. The CDR3 sequence is CAVRGGGNTGELFF. Written as DNA, the CDR3 is TGTGCCGTGAGAGGGGGCGGAAACACCGGGGAGCTGTTTTTT.

The V and J genes are TRBV5-1 and TRBJ2-7; 8 bases are shared with TRBD1. Per the germline V gene, CDR1 is SGHRS and CDR2 is YFSETQ. The CDR3 is 15 amino acids. V lost 0 bases and J lost 4; bases outside the gene matches: 6. The CDR3 region is CASSLGTGKTYEQYF. The CDR3 DNA reads TGCGCCAGCAGCTTGGGGACAGGGAAGACGTACGAGCAGTACTTC. The full variable domain, completed using reference TRBV5-1 and TRBJ2-7, is KAGVTQTPRYLIKTRGQQVTLSCSPISGHRSVSWYQQTPGQGLQFLFEYFSETQRNKGNFPGRFSGRQFSNSRSEMNVSTLELGDSALYLCASSLGTGKTYEQYFGPGTRLTVT.

This clone was picked up a small number of times. This CDR3 is also generated by other DNA sequences in the sample. This rearrangement joins TRBV10-3 to TRBJ1-5, with D uncertain. Germline CDR1 reads ENHRY; CDR2 reads SYGVKD. Trimming removed 2 bases at V and 4 bases at J, with 3 bases between. The CDR3 length is 12 residues. Written as DNA, the CDR3 is TGTGCCATCAGTGAGCCGAATCAGCCCCAGCATTTT. Translated, it gives CAISEPNQPQHF.

CDR3 sequence reads: CAWRTAAGNSPLHF. CDR3 nucleotide sequence: TGTGCCTGGAGGACCGCCGCGGGGAATTCACCCCTCCACTTT. The chain uses TRBV30 and TRBJ1-6; D remains unclear. The V gene's germline CDR1 is GTSNPN and CDR2 SVGIG (reference sequence). This CDR3 comprises 14 residues. The germline V and J ends were trimmed by 3 bases and 7 bases, with 13 bases remaining between them.

This chain connects TRBV28 to TRBJ1-3, with TRBD1 matching over 11 bases. The CDR3 consists of 15 residues. V was pared by 8 bases and J by 0 bases, with 3 bases of the junction left unmatched. The germline V gene encodes CDR1 MDHEN and CDR2 SYDVKM. The CDR3 coding sequence is TGTGCCAGCGGGGGACAGGGGGGCTCTGGAAACACCATATATTTT. Its translation: CASGGQGGSGNTIYF.

The chain has TRBV7-3 and TRBJ2-3; D possibly corresponds to TRBD2 (6 bases). CDR3 length equals 13 residues. V dropped 2 bases and J dropped 6 bases, with 9 bases sitting between them. The V gene's germline CDR1 is SGHTA and CDR2 FQGTGA. The CDR3 reads CASSLAGRDTQYF. The DNA for the CDR3 is TGTGCCAGCAGCTTAGCGGGGCGGGATACGCAGTATTTT.

CDR3 DNA sequence: TGCGCCAGCAGCTTGGGACAGGGGGCATCGGAAGCTTTCTTT. This encodes CASSLGQGASEAFF. The V and J genes are TRBV5-1 and TRBJ1-1, with TRBD1 matching 10 bases. Germline trimming cut 0 bases from V and 8 bases from J; bases unmatched to any gene: 4. The CDR3 spans 14 residues. CDR1 is SGHRS and CDR2 is YFSETQ in the germline V gene.

The V gene is TRBV6-1, the J gene TRBJ2-1; D unclear. CDR1 is MNHNS, CDR2 SASEGT, per germline. The CDR3 sequence is 13 residues long. V was trimmed by 7 bases and J by 0 bases, leaving 7 bases between them. The CDR3 sequence: CASKVYSYNEQFF. The CDR3 bases are TGTGCCAGCAAAGTGTACTCCTACAATGAGCAGTTCTTC.

The chain links TRBV5-1 to TRBJ1-1; D gene unclear. This CDR3 is built from 14 residues. Germline CDR1 and CDR2: SGHRS and YFSETQ. The V end was cut by 4 bases, the J end by 0 bases, with 10 bases between. The DNA of the CDR3 is TGCGCCAGCAGCGGGTCCACCATGAACACTGAAGCTTTCTTT. This gives the protein CASSGSTMNTEAFF.

This clone has a single count. This chain connects TRBV30 to TRBJ1-4; possible D gene TRBD1, 5 bases. This CDR3 spans 18 amino acids. Germline V gives CDR1 GTSNPN, CDR2 SVGIG (reference sequence). V lost 7 bases and J 0 bases, leaving 24 bases between the germline ends. This CDR3 is CALGGGAGAVATNEKLFF. In DNA form, the CDR3 reads TGTGCCTTAGGCGGTGGGGCCGGTGCTGTCGCAACTAATGAAAAACTGTTTTTT.

The chain couples TRBV10-3 to TRBJ2-2; D not certain. CDR1 and CDR2 (germline): ENHRY, SYGVKD. The CDR3 sequence is 14 residues long. The ends were cut back, 7 bases at V and 0 bases at J, with 9 bases in the middle. The CDR3 here is CAITTAANTGELFF. The CDR3 DNA reads TGTGCCATCACAACGGCCGCGAACACCGGGGAGCTGTTTTTT.

The CDR3 DNA follows: TGTGCCAGCAGCCGGCCAGGGGGGGAGCTGTTTTTT. As protein: CASSRPGGELFF. V usage is TRBV7-2 and J usage is TRBJ2-2, with a weak D call TRBD1 (5 bases). Germline V gene sequence: CDR1 SGHTA, CDR2 FQGNSA. This CDR3 is built from 12 residues. V gave up 5 bases and J gave up 8 bases, with 9 bases separating them.

V usage is TRBV7-6 and J usage is TRBJ1-3, with TRBD1 matching 7 bases. The germline CDR1 and CDR2 sequences are SGHVS and FNYEAQ. This CDR3 region has 18 residues. V dropped 0 bases and J dropped 1; count of bases not matched to a gene: 9. CDR3 residues: CASSLAPTGKVSGNTIYF. The CDR3 region has the DNA TGTGCCAGCAGCTTAGCCCCGACAGGGAAGGTTTCTGGAAACACCATATATTTT.

V usage is TRBV5-1 and J usage is TRBJ2-1; 10 bases agree with TRBD2. Germline assignment: CDR1 SGHRS and CDR2 YFSETQ. V dropped 2 bases and J dropped 8; count of bases not matched to a gene: 7. The CDR3 extends over 15 amino acids. CDR3 residues: CASSFSGGAGYEQFF. The CDR3 region has the DNA TGCGCCAGCAGCTTCAGCGGGGGGGCAGGTTATGAGCAGTTCTTC. Full variable domain (remainder filled in from reference TRBV5-1 and TRBJ2-1): KAGVTQTPRYLIKTRGQQVTLSCSPISGHRSVSWYQQTPGQGLQFLFEYFSETQRNKGNFPGRFSGRQFSNSRSEMNVSTLELGDSALYLCASSFSGGAGYEQFFGPGTRLTVL.

A word on this clone: Other DNA sequences in the same sample also yield this CDR3. CDR3 DNA: TGCGCCAGCAGCTTGGATTCCAGGGGGGAGACCCAGTACTTC. Its translation is CASSLDSRGETQYF. V is TRBV5-1 and J is TRBJ2-5, with TRBD1 matching 7 bases. Losses at the gene ends were 0 bases for V and 5 bases for J; bases not matched to a gene: 4. CDR3 size: 14 residues. Germline assignment: CDR1 SGHRS and CDR2 YFSETQ. Looking up the rest from reference TRBV5-1 and TRBJ2-5 gives the full variable domain: KAGVTQTPRYLIKTRGQQVTLSCSPISGHRSVSWYQQTPGQGLQFLFEYFSETQRNKGNFPGRFSGRQFSNSRSEMNVSTLELGDSALYLCASSLDSRGETQYFGPGTRLLVL.

This chain joins TRBV2 and TRBJ2-7, with D perhaps matching TRBD1 (5 bases). The CDR3 has 13 amino acids. Looked up from germline, CDR1 is SNHLY and CDR2 is FYNNEI. With 4 bases removed from V and 5 bases from J, the gap between germline ends came to 12 bases. This CDR3 reads CASSGAGPDEQYF. In DNA form, the CDR3 reads TGTGCCAGCAGTGGAGCAGGGCCCGACGAGCAGTACTTC.

The chain links TRBV7-2 to TRBJ2-1; 13 nucleotides agree with TRBD2. Germline V gene data show CDR1 as SGHTA and CDR2 as FQGNSA. This CDR3 has 15 residues. J lost 8 bases, V lost 1 base, and 2 bases had no gene match. The CDR3 protein is CASSLGTSGSYEQFF. The DNA for the CDR3 is TGTGCCAGCAGCTTAGGGACTAGCGGGAGCTATGAGCAGTTCTTC.

The chain links TRBV25-1 to TRBJ1-1; D is ambiguous. Germline-derived CDR1 and CDR2 are MGHDK and SYGVNS. Trimming pared 3 bases from V and 4 bases from J, leaving 18 bases between. This CDR3 is 16 amino acids long. In DNA form, the CDR3 reads TGTGCCAGCAGTGACCCCCGGCGGGGTCGGGGCACTGAAGCTTTCTTT. Its translation is CASSDPRRGRGTEAFF.

The V and J genes are TRBV9 and TRBJ1-1, with D perhaps matching TRBD1 (5 bases). Germline V CDR1 and CDR2: SGDLS, YYNGEE. Trimming shortened V by 3 bases and J by 4 bases, and 19 bases separated the two germline ends. This CDR3 comprises 16 residues. CDR3 sequence (DNA): TGTGCCAGCAGCGCCCTCGCGCAGGGACGAGGCACTGAAGCTTTCTTT. As protein: CASSALAQGRGTEAFF.

At least ten counts were recorded for this clone. The chain links TRBV10-2 to TRBJ2-5; 11 bases line up with TRBD2. The CDR3 length is 16 residues. The germline gives CDR1 WSHSY, CDR2 SAAADI. V dropped 6 bases and J dropped 1; count of bases not matched to a gene: 7. The CDR3 DNA is TGCGCCAGCAGGCCTACTAGCGGGGGCCCCCAAGAGACCCAGTACTTC. Protein: CASRPTSGGPQETQYF.